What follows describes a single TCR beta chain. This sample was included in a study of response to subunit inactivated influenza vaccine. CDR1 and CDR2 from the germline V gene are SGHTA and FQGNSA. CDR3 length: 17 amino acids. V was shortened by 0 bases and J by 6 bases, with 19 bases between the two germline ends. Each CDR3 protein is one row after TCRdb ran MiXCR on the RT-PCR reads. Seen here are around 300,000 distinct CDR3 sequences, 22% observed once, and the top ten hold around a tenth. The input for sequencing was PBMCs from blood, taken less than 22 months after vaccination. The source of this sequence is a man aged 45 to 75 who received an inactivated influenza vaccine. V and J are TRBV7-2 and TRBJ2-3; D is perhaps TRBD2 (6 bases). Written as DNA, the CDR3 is TGTGCCAGCAGCTTAGCGGGGCGGGATTTAGGTTATGATACGCAGTATTTT. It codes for CASSLAGRDLGYDTQYF.